These T cell receptor beta chains were read from a single sample in a study of blood T cell repertoires in COVID-19. Clones were sequenced by immunoSEQ multiplex PCR, and TCRdb holds only the in-frame ones, with some missing. The sample includes about 100,000 clones, around 87% seen only once; the top ten take 11%. Material: peripheral blood. The source of these receptors is a woman aged 25 to 45 with acute or convalescent COVID-19. Each CDR3 is given with its conserved first and last residue. Fields, in order: V gene, D gene, clone size, J gene, CDR3 DNA, CDR3 protein. A D gene is named only where the DNA matches it firmly. Size is omitted from some rows. Given values are once, few, many or a class for expanded clones.

TRBV15	NA	NA	TRBJ2-5	TGTGCCACCAGCAGATCACAGGGGGCGGGAGGAGAGACCCAGTACTTC	CATSRSQGAGGETQYF
TRBV5-6	TRBD2	NA	TRBJ2-3	TGTGCCAGCAGCTTTGACGGTCGGGAGGCAGATACGCAGTATTTT	CASSFDGREADTQYF
TRBV19	NA	once	TRBJ1-5	TGTGCCAGTAGTGGGAGTTGGCAGCCCCAGCATTTT	CASSGSWQPQHF
TRBV28	TRBD1	NA	TRBJ1-5	TGTGCCAGCAGCCCCGACAGGGGGGGTGTGCCCCAGCATTTT	CASSPDRGGVPQHF
TRBV10-3	TRBD1	NA	TRBJ2-7	TGTGCCATCAGCTCCTCGACAGGGCCCTACGAGCAGTACTTC	CAISSSTGPYEQYF
TRBV12-5	NA	NA	TRBJ1-2	TGTGCTAGTGTCGTAGAGGGCAGGATGAATGGCTACACCTTC	CASVVEGRMNGYTF
TRBV20-1	NA	NA	TRBJ2-7	TGCAGTGCTCGCCACAGGAACGAGCAGTACTTC	CSARHRNEQYF
TRBV3-1/TRBV3-2	NA	NA	TRBJ2-4	TGTGCCAGCAGCACCATCAGTGCCAAAAACATTCAGTACTTC	CASSTISAKNIQYF
TRBV2	TRBD1	few	TRBJ1-4	TGTGCCAGCAATGACAGGGGGCCGAGGGAAAAACTGTTTTTT	CASNDRGPREKLFF
TRBV5-6	NA	NA	TRBJ1-6	TGTGCCAGCAGTCCAGGGGTCAATTCACCCCTCCACTTT	CASSPGVNSPLHF
TRBV24-1	NA	NA	TRBJ1-1	TGTGCCACCAGTGATCCCCTCGGGGGAACTGAAGCTTTCTTT	CATSDPLGGTEAFF
TRBV4-1	TRBD2	NA	TRBJ2-3	TGCGCCAGCAGCCGAGCGGGGGGCTACACAGATACGCAGTATTTT	CASSRAGGYTDTQYF
TRBV19	TRBD1	few	TRBJ2-2	TGTGCCAGTGGGGACAGGAAAAACACCGGGGAGCTGTTTTTT	CASGDRKNTGELFF
TRBV27	NA	NA	TRBJ1-2	TGTGCCAGCAGTTTATCCCGACACAGGGAGTGGTATGGCTACACCTTC	CASSLSRHREWYGYTF
TRBV7-2	NA	NA	TRBJ1-1	TGTGCCAGCAGCCCGTGGGCCACCCAGTCCAACACTGAAGCTTTCTTT	CASSPWATQSNTEAFF
TRBV18	NA	NA	TRBJ1-3	TGTGCCAGCTCACCAGGAGATTCTGGAAACACCATATATTTT	CASSPGDSGNTIYF
TRBV7-9	TRBD2	NA	TRBJ2-2	TGTGCCCACGACCGAATTAGCGGGGGGTTCACCGGGGAGCTGTTTTTT	CAHDRISGGFTGELFF
TRBV5-1	TRBD2	NA	TRBJ2-7	TGCGCCAGCAGCTTGGAACTAGCGGGGGTAGAGCAGTACTTC	CASSLELAGVEQYF
TRBV6-5	NA	NA	TRBJ2-7	TGTGCCAGCAGTCCCCCGGTGGGGGGCTCCTACGAGCAGTACTTC	CASSPPVGGSYEQYF
TRBV9	TRBD1	NA	TRBJ2-7	TGTGCCAGCAGCGGCAGGACAGGGGAGCACGAGCAGTACTTC	CASSGRTGEHEQYF
TRBV19	NA	NA	TRBJ2-6	TGTGCCAGTAGCAGACAGACCTCTGGGGCCAACGTCCTGACTTTC	CASSRQTSGANVLTF
TRBV20-1	NA	once	TRBJ1-1	TGCAGTGCTTCTTTTACACAGGAAGCTTTCTTT	CSASFTQEAFF
TRBV7-6	TRBD2	NA	TRBJ2-5	TGTGCCAGCAGCTTAGGTAGCGGGGGACCTCAAGAGACCCAGTACTTC	CASSLGSGGPQETQYF
TRBV10-3	TRBD1	NA	TRBJ1-2	TGTGCCACAGGGGACAGGGAATCGGATGGCTACACCTTC	CATGDRESDGYTF
TRBV19	TRBD1	NA	TRBJ1-4	TGTGCCAGTAGTCGACGGGACAGGAGAGAGGTGGCTAATGAAAAACTGTTTTTT	CASSRRDRREVANEKLFF
TRBV11-2	NA	NA	TRBJ2-5	TGTGCCAGCAGCTCTATAGACAGTTGGGGGACCCAGTACTTC	CASSSIDSWGTQYF
TRBV4-2	NA	NA	TRBJ1-5	TGTGCCAGCAGCCAAGGTGTGGGGGGAGGGCAGCCCCAGCATTTT	CASSQGVGGGQPQHF
TRBV28	NA	once	TRBJ1-2	TGTGCCAGCAACCCGGGGGGGAGGGAGATTGGCTACACCTTC	CASNPGGREIGYTF
TRBV27	NA	few	TRBJ1-1	TGTGCCAGCAGCCGCTTGGCGGCGCCTAGGGCTTTCTTT	CASSRLAAPRAFF
TRBV2	NA	NA	TRBJ2-7	TGTGCCCTCGCTCAGGTTCCCTACGAGCAGTACTTC	CALAQVPYEQYF
TRBV6-5	TRBD1	NA	TRBJ1-1	TGTGCCAGCAGCAGACAGGGGATGATTGAAGCTTTCTTT	CASSRQGMIEAFF
TRBV7-3	NA	NA	TRBJ2-1	TGTGCCAGCAGCTCCCCGCGGGCAGGGGAGTATTCGAAGCAGTTCTTC	CASSSPRAGEYSKQFF
TRBV11-2	TRBD1	NA	TRBJ2-7	TGTGCCAGCGGGACAGTACCCCCCTACGAGCAGTACTTC	CASGTVPPYEQYF
TRBV2	TRBD1	NA	TRBJ2-7	TGTGCCAGCAGTGGACCGTACAGGGGGACGGGGGAGCAGTACTTC	CASSGPYRGTGEQYF
TRBV27	NA	NA	TRBJ1-2	TGTGCCAGCAGTTACCGAGGGGGAAGGGACTATGGCTACACCTTC	CASSYRGGRDYGYTF
TRBV7-3	TRBD1	NA	TRBJ2-7	TGTGCCAGCAGCTTAACCCTTGGGACAGCTTACGAGCAGTACTTC	CASSLTLGTAYEQYF
TRBV28	TRBD2	NA	TRBJ2-3	TGTGCCAGCACCTCCCCGGGACTAGCAGGAGATACGCAGTATTTT	CASTSPGLAGDTQYF
TRBV10-3	TRBD2	NA	TRBJ2-7	TGTGCCATTGGACTAGCGGGACACTACGAGCAGTACTTC	CAIGLAGHYEQYF
TRBV6-5	TRBD1	NA	TRBJ2-5	TGTGCCAGCAGACCCGGGACAGGGGTGTTGGAGACCCAGTACTTC	CASRPGTGVLETQYF
TRBV7-2	TRBD1	NA	TRBJ1-1	TGTGCCAGCAGCGCCCTCGGGACAGGGAACACTGAAGCTTTCTTT	CASSALGTGNTEAFF
TRBV9	TRBD1	NA	TRBJ1-6	TGTGCCAGCAGCGTTACAGGGGGTTTTTCACCCCTCCACTTT	CASSVTGGFSPLHF
TRBV11-3	NA	NA	TRBJ1-1	TGTGCCAGCAGCTTCGCGGGGGCGGACACTGAAGCTTTCTTT	CASSFAGADTEAFF
TRBV28	TRBD1	NA	TRBJ1-1	TGTGCCAGCAGTTTACCCCGACAGGGATTAACTGAAGCTTTCTTT	CASSLPRQGLTEAFF
TRBV5-1	NA	NA	TRBJ1-1	TGCGCCAGCAGCCCGCGTCTACGGACGGGGACTGAAGCTTTCTTT	CASSPRLRTGTEAFF
TRBV4-2	NA	NA	TRBJ1-5	TGTGCCAGCAGCCAACAGGGGTATGGGAATCAGCCCCAGCATTTT	CASSQQGYGNQPQHF
TRBV6-4	NA	NA	TRBJ1-1	TGTGCCAGCAAAAGGACAGCCTTGAACACTGAAGCTTTCTTT	CASKRTALNTEAFF